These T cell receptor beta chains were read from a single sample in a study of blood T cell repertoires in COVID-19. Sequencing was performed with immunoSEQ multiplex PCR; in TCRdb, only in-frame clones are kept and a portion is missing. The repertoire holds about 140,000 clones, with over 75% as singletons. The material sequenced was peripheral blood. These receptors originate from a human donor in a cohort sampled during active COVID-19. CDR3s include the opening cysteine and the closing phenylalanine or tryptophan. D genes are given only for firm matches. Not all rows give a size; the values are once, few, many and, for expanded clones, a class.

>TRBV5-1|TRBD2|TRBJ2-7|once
TGCGCCAGCAGCTTGGCACGGGGGGGAACCTACTCCTACGAGCAGTACTTC
CASSLARGGTYSYEQYF
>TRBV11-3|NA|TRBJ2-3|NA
TGTGCCAGCAGCTTTAGCGAATCAAACACAGATACGCAGTATTTT
CASSFSESNTDTQYF
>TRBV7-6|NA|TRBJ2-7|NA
TGTGCCAGCAGCTCGAATAGCGGAACTACCTACGAGCAGTACTTC
CASSSNSGTTYEQYF
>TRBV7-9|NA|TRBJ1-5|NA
TGTGCCAGCAGCCTCGGGTCAGTAGTGCAGCCCCAGCATTTT
CASSLGSVVQPQHF
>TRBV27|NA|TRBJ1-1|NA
TGTGCCAGCAGACTAGAAATGAACACTGAAGCTTTCTTT
CASRLEMNTEAFF
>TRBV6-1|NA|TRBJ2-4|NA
TGTGCCAGCAGTGAAATATTAGGAAGTAACAGCAAAAACATTCAGTACTTC
CASSEILGSNSKNIQYF
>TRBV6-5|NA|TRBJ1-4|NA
TGTGCCAGCGGCCAAGGAAGGGCGGGCGGGGAAAAACTGTTTTTT
CASGQGRAGGEKLFF
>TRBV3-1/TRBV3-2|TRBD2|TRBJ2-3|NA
TGTGCCAGCAGCCAAGATAGAAGGACTAGCGGGATGGCAGATACGCAGTATTTT
CASSQDRRTSGMADTQYF
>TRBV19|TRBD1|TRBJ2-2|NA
TGTGCCAGTGGTGGGACAGGGGGCACCGGGGAGCTGTTTTTT
CASGGTGGTGELFF
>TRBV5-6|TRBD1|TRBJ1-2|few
TGTGCCAGCAGTCTTCCAGGGGGCGCCCCGGATGGCTACACCTTC
CASSLPGGAPDGYTF
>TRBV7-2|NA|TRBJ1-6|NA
TGTGCCAGCAGCCCCCAGGGGCATAATTCACCCCTCCACTTT
CASSPQGHNSPLHF
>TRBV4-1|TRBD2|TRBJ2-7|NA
TGCGCCAGCAGCCAAGAAGGGCTAGCGGGCTACGAGCAGTACTTC
CASSQEGLAGYEQYF
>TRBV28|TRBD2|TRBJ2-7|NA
TGTGCCAGCAGCTCCCCCCGCCCGGATCGGGAGGGCCGTCACTACGAGCAGTACTTC
CASSSPRPDREGRHYEQYF
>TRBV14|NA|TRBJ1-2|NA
TGTGCCAGCAGCCAAAAAGAGGGCTATGGCTACACCTTC
CASSQKEGYGYTF
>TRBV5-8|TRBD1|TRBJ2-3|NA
TGTGCCAGCAGCTCCGGGAAGGGACAGAGCACAGATACGCAGTATTTT
CASSSGKGQSTDTQYF
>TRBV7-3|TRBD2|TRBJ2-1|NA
TGTGCCAGCAGCTTAACTAGCGGGGGTTCAGGTGAGCAGTTCTTC
CASSLTSGGSGEQFF
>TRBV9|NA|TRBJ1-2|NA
TGTGCCAGCAGCGGACAAATACAGGGAGTAGGCGGCTACACCTTC
CASSGQIQGVGGYTF
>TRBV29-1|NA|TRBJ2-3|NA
TGCAGCTCCCTGACAGATACGCAGTATTTT
CSSLTDTQYF
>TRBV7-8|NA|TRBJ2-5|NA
TGTGCCAGCAGCTTAGCATGGACTACCCAAGAGACCCAGTACTTC
CASSLAWTTQETQYF
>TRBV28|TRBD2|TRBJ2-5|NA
TGTGCCAGCAGAACTCCGGGACTAGCGGGAGAGACCCAGTACTTC
CASRTPGLAGETQYF